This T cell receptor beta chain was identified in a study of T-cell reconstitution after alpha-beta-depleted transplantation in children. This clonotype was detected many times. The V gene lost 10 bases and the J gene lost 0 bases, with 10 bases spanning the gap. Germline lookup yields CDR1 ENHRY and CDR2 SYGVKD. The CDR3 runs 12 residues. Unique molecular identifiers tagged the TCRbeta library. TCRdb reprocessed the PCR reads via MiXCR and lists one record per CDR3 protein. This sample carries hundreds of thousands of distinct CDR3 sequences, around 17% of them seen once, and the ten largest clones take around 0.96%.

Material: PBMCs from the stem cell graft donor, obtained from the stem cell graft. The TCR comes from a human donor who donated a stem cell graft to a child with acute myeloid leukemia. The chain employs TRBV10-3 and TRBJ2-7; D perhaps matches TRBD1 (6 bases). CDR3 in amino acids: CATGQSSYEQYF. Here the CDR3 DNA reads TGTGCCACCGGACAGTCCTCCTACGAGCAGTACTTC.